The clone carrying this TCR beta chain was recorded many times. Antigen unknown. This sample stems from a study of blood T cells in healthy people across ages. Study results and caveats: Among T cells, TCR beta diversity per million cells dropped roughly linearly as age rose. Unsorted PBMCs ruled out conclusive naive versus antigen-experienced comparison.

Every participating donor contributed about 10 milliliters of peripheral blood through a draw. Per sample, no less than 5 micrograms of total RNA were extracted. The germline V gene encodes CDR1 SGHTA and CDR2 FQGNSA. The CDR3 has 15 amino acids. J lost 2 bases, V lost 4 bases, and 2 bases had no gene match. A sample-barcoded 5' primer and a J-beta primer mix were used in a second PCR of roughly 7 to 11 cycles. TCRdb processed the 5' RACE reads anew with MiXCR; each CDR3 protein has one entry. Counted here are approximately 1.5 million distinct CDR3 sequences, 40% to 45% occurring once; the ten biggest clones make up approximately 4%.

The sequence derives from a woman aged 18-29 years in good health. Material: blood. This rearrangement joins TRBV7-2 to TRBJ2-1; 10 nucleotides agree with TRBD1. The DNA for the CDR3 is TGTGCCAGCAGCTCGGACAGGGGGACCTACAATGAGCAGTTCTTC. Amino acids: CASSSDRGTYNEQFF.